The source of this T cell receptor beta chain is a study of shared clonotypes between healthy human individuals. Profiled with immunoSEQ multiplex PCR; TCRdb holds only in-frame clones, not every one. The repertoire holds approximately 340,000 clones, less than 75% seen once, with under 11% in the top ten. Those who donated, Caucasian adults without exception, all lived in Nashville, Tennessee. V was trimmed by 7 bases and J by 9 bases, leaving 22 bases between them. The CDR3 totals 14 residues. Germline V CDR1 and CDR2: SQVTM, ANQGSEA. What was sequenced was memory CD4+ T cells sorted from blood. Subset indicated: CD45RA-negative fraction. The gene calls are TRBV29-1 and TRBJ1-5; D is unresolved. The origin of this receptor is a young man in good health. The CDR3 here is CSAWSLNAMGPQHF. The CDR3 region has the DNA TGCAGCGCCTGGTCCCTGAATGCCATGGGGCCCCAGCATTTT.